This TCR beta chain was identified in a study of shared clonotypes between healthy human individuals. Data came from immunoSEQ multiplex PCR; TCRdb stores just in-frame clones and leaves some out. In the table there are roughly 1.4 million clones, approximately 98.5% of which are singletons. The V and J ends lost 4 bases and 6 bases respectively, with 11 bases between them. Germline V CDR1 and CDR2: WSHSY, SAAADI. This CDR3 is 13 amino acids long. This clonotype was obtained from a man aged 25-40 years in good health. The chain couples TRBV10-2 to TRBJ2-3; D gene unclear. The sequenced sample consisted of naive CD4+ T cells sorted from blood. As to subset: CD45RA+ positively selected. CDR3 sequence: CASSGRLADTQYF. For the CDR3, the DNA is TGCGCCAGCAGTGGTCGACTTGCCGATACGCAGTATTTT.